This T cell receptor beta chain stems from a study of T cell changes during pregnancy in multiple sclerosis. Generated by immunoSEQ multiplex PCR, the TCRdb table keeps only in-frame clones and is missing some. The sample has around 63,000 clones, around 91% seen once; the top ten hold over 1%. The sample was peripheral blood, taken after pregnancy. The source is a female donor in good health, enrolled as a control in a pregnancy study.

CDR3 sequence reads: CASSESPEVRAFF. The CDR3 coding sequence is TGTGCCAGCAGCGAAAGTCCGGAGGTTCGGGCTTTCTTT. The gene calls are TRBV9 and TRBJ1-1; D not certain. V shed 3 bases and J shed 11 bases, with 17 bases lying between them. The CDR3 covers 13 residues. Germline V gene sequence: CDR1 SGDLS, CDR2 YYNGEE.